This TCR beta chain derives from a study of blood T cells in healthy people across ages (dated by TCRdb to 2014 to 2015). Looking at the study overall: In model experiments, template switching captured about one uniquely barcoded TCR beta cDNA molecule for every two T cells. Using deep sequencing normalized with unique cDNA molecular identifiers, the study measured how TCR beta repertoire diversity changes with age. The donors were divided into four age groups: young (average roughly 17 years), middle-aged (about 41), aged (roughly 60) and long-lived (approximately 74). To avoid experimental bias, donors of different ages were spread randomly across the sequencing lanes. The study analyzed two additional independent replicas of 1 million unique cDNA reads from the same blood draw for two donors, one aged 18 to 29 and one aged 80 or older.

In the germline V gene, CDR1 corresponds to SGDLS and CDR2 to YYNGEE. Spanning cysteine to phenylalanine, the CDR3 consists of 18 amino acids. Only the CDR3 portion is preserved as DNA: 54 bases, with reading frame beginning at the first base. Here V drops 0 bases and J drops 0 bases, and the junction holds 8 bases not matched to any gene. Systemically healthy Caucasian individuals from Russia, some 36 in total and aged about 6 to 100 years, were included as donors. About 9.1 milliliters of peripheral blood were collected from each donor into EDTA-treated Vacutainer tubes. PBMCs were isolated by Ficoll-Paque density-gradient centrifugation, with at least 7 million obtained per sample. Total RNA, at least 6 micrograms per sample, was extracted from PBMCs with Trizol reagent. For every donor, an aliquot of PBMCs went through flow cytometry to measure the percentages of naive CD45RAhigh/CD27high T cells.

Regarding this clonotype: The specificity of this receptor is unknown. Base qualities are not at hand, and no much larger clone is one base apart.

The library relied on 5' RACE. The run used an Illumina HiSeq 2500. A second about 7 to 11 cycle PCR used a sample-barcoded 5' primer and a J-beta primer mix. A template-switch 5' adaptor carrying 12 random nucleotides introduced a unique molecular identifier onto each TCR beta cDNA molecule. At least 2.5 million CDR3-containing paired-end reads were obtained from each sample. First-strand cDNA synthesis was performed from all RNA using the Mint cDNA synthesis kit, with priming by a TRBC-specific oligonucleotide. Following uracil-DNA glycosylase treatment, all cDNA underwent a first 18-cycle PCR with the universal primers M1SS and BC2_uni_R. Regarding the original processing steps: For normalization, 1 million high-quality reads, each with a distinct molecular identifier, were randomly selected from each sample. Instead of being binned into consensus sequences, reads that shared molecular identifiers were thrown out. MiTCR, run with a Q25 quality threshold and the strictest error-elimination algorithm, handled CDR3 identification, clonotype clustering and error correction. Lower-bound total TCR beta diversity was estimated with a nonparametric unseen species model using Euler transformation. TCRdb cleaned the public reads at Q25 with fastp, built clones with MiXCR and kept in-frame beta chains. Every CDR3 protein is listed once, alongside the most common genes and DNA of its rows. The V and J calls were determined by TCRdb, not by the authors. Counted in this sample were 850,000 to 1,000,000 distinct CDR3 sequences; about 53% of them appeared once. Roughly 23% of the sample rests with the top ten.

Points the paper makes about the study in general: The CMV infection status of donors was not known, potentially confounding age-related changes in expanded clonotypes. Estimates of total diversity based on one million sequenced T cells were regarded as lower bounds and as underestimates. Compared with the aged group, more naive CD4+ T cells, fewer expanded clones and increased TCR diversity were shown by the long-lived group, suggesting age selection. Bulk unsorted PBMC profiling prevented conclusive comparison of naive and antigen-experienced compartments. Observed TCR beta diversity per million T cells fell roughly linearly with age, and a significant reduction was already apparent by age around 40. Observed TCR beta diversity correlated strongly with the percentage of naive T cells measured by flow cytometry.

This clonotype originated in a woman in her sixties in good health. Sequences were obtained from blood. This sequence uses TRBV9 and TRBJ2-4, with 8 junctional bases fitting TRBD2. The DNA is as follows: TGTGCCAGCAGCGTAGCGGCAAGCGGGAGTAAAGCCAAAAACATTCAGTACTTC. Protein translation: CASSVAASGSKAKNIQYF.